One sample yielded the 19 T cell receptor beta chains listed below, sequenced in a study of blood T cell repertoires in COVID-19 (dated by TCRdb to between 2020 and 2021). The library was prepared using the immunoSEQ multiplex PCR assay. The table comes from immuneACCESS by way of TCRdb, which keeps in-frame sequences with V and J called. Part of the clones is missing from these tables; in studies checked, under half for an unresolved V gene and the rest for unknown reasons. The sample table shows roughly 54,000 clones, and 91% are seen once. The top ten clones comprise approximately 6.6% of the sample. The material sequenced was peripheral blood. The receptors come from a woman aged 60-75 years with active or convalescent COVID-19.

This clone was recorded only once. V is TRBV28 and J is TRBJ1-1; TRBD1 agrees at 8 bases. The germline V gene has CDR1 MDHEN and CDR2 SYDVKM. The CDR3 is 15 residues long. V lost 4 bases to trimming and J lost 2 bases; unmatched junction nucleotides: 6. CDR3 region: CASSSPGQDNTEAFF. CDR3 in DNA: TGTGCCAGCAGTTCCCCGGGACAGGACAACACTGAAGCTTTCTTT.

The rearrangement links TRBV28 to TRBJ2-7, with D maybe TRBD2 (5 bases). The length of the CDR3 is 16 residues. With 2 bases removed from V and 2 bases from J, the gap between germline ends came to 16 bases. Germline V gene data show CDR1 as MDHEN and CDR2 as SYDVKM. The CDR3 DNA reads TGTGCCAGCAGTTTAAGCCCCGCTAGCCTGACCTACGAGCAGTACTTC. Its protein is CASSLSPASLTYEQYF.

This chain joins TRBV27 and TRBJ1-3, with 9 nucleotides matching TRBD1. Looked up from germline, CDR1 is MNHEY and CDR2 is SMNVEV (reference sequence). With 3 bases clipped from V and 4 bases from J, the junction kept 7 bases outside the gene matches. This CDR3 comprises 16 residues. The CDR3 region is CASSFGGQGTGNTIYF. CDR3 sequence (DNA): TGTGCCAGCAGTTTCGGGGGACAGGGTACAGGAAACACCATATATTTT.

The chain uses TRBV4-3 and TRBJ2-5; maybe TRBD1 (6 bases). With 1 base removed from V and 3 bases from J, the gap between germline ends came to 9 bases. CDR1 is LGHNA and CDR2 is YSLEER in the germline V gene. The length of the CDR3 is 14 residues. CDR3 loop: CASSQVNREETQYF. The CDR3 DNA reads as TGCGCCAGCAGCCAAGTTAACAGGGAAGAGACCCAGTACTTC.

The rearrangement uses TRBV4-1 and TRBJ1-1; possibly TRBD1 for D (5 bases). The germline CDR1 and CDR2 sequences are MGHRA and YSYEKL. V shed 1 base and J shed 8 bases, with 11 bases lying between them. The CDR3 has 13 residues. The CDR3 region is CASSQVTGSEAFF. CDR3 coding DNA: TGCGCCAGCAGCCAAGTTACAGGATCAGAAGCTTTCTTT.

The chain links TRBV11-1 to TRBJ2-3, with 8 bases aligning to TRBD2. Unmatched junction bases numbered 11, after V lost 5 bases and J lost 4 bases. CDR1 is SGHAT, CDR2 FQDESV, per germline (reference sequence). This CDR3 contains 16 residues. CDR3 sequence reads: CASSPTAGVGPDTQYF. The CDR3 DNA reads TGTGCCAGCAGCCCAACAGCGGGGGTTGGCCCAGATACGCAGTATTTT.

The chain couples TRBV7-3 to TRBJ2-1, with D possibly matching TRBD2 (5 bases). CDR3 length: 16 residues. Germline V gives CDR1 SGHTA, CDR2 FQGTGA. V dropped 2 bases and J dropped 9 bases, with 20 bases sitting between them. The CDR3 reads CASSLEGTNFLREQFF. The DNA of the CDR3 is TGTGCCAGCAGCTTAGAGGGTACTAACTTTTTACGTGAGCAGTTCTTC.

The rearrangement joins TRBV6-5 to TRBJ2-1, with 9 bases aligning to TRBD2. After removal of 4 bases from V and 9 bases from J, the junction contained 10 bases not matched to a gene. Germline V lookup: CDR1 MNHEY, CDR2 SVGAGI. The CDR3 contains 15 residues. CDR3 nucleotides: TGTGCCAGCAGTTCGATAGCGGGAGTGAGGGGTGAGCAGTTCTTC. This translates into CASSSIAGVRGEQFF.

The gene calls are TRBV3-1 (or the pseudogene TRBV3-2) and TRBJ1-2; 9 bases align to TRBD1. The junction had 4 bases not matched to a gene; V was cut back by 3 bases and J by 5 bases. This CDR3 has 14 residues. Looked up from germline, CDR1 is LGHDT and CDR2 is YNNKEL (reference sequence). DNA for the CDR3: TGTGCCAGCAGCCACGGACAGGGGCCGTATGGCTACACCTTC. Its protein product is CASSHGQGPYGYTF.

The rearrangement uses TRBV30 and TRBJ1-6, with TRBD1 identical over 9 bases. The CDR3 contains 14 residues. CDR1 and CDR2 (germline): GTSNPN, SVGIG (reference sequence). With 8 bases clipped from V and 5 bases from J, the junction kept 7 bases outside the gene matches. The CDR3 DNA sequence: TGTGCCGCGACCGGGACAGGGAATAATTCACCCCTCCACTTT. Its translation is CAATGTGNNSPLHF.

The chain is built from TRBV28 and TRBJ1-2; 8 bases are shared with TRBD1. Trimming took 5 bases from V and 3 from J; bases not matched to a gene: 5. Looked up from germline, CDR1 is MDHEN and CDR2 is SYDVKM. The CDR3 totals 14 residues. CDR3 bases: TGTGCCAGCAGTGCCTCAGGGGGCGACTATGGCTACACCTTC. Translated, it gives CASSASGGDYGYTF.

The rearrangement uses TRBV20-1 and TRBJ2-5; D uncertain. With 6 bases removed from V and 1 base from J, the gap between germline ends came to 3 bases. The CDR3 has 10 residues. Per the germline V gene, CDR1 is DFQATT and CDR2 is SNEGSKA (reference sequence). DNA of the CDR3: TGCAGTGCGAGCCAAGAGACCCAGTACTTC. This codes for CSASQETQYF.

The J gene is TRBJ1-5, the V gene TRBV2; possibly TRBD1 for D (5 bases). The V end was cut by 7 bases, the J end by 6 bases, with 13 bases between. The CDR3 loop spans 13 amino acids. Germline V gene sequence: CDR1 SNHLY, CDR2 FYNNEI. The CDR3 sequence is CASKGRERQPQHF. The CDR3 nucleotides read TGTGCCAGCAAGGGGCGGGAACGTCAGCCCCAGCATTTT.

The chain carries TRBV5-4 and TRBJ2-1; 12 bases fit TRBD2. V shed 6 bases and J 0 bases; nucleotides not matched to a gene: 13. The germline CDR1 and CDR2 sequences are SGHNT and YYREEE (reference sequence). CDR3 size: 19 residues. The CDR3 loop reads CASTGGGLAGRSSYNEQFF. CDR3 bases: TGTGCCAGCACGGGGGGGGGACTAGCGGGTCGCAGCTCCTACAATGAGCAGTTCTTC. Full variable domain (outside the CDR3, taken from reference TRBV5-4 and TRBJ2-1): ETGVTQSPTHLIKTRGQQVTLRCSSQSGHNTVSWYQQALGQGPQFIFQYYREEENGRGNFPPRFSGLQFPNYSSELNVNALELDDSALYLCASTGGGLAGRSSYNEQFFGPGTRLTVL.

This chain joins TRBV2 and TRBJ1-1; 7 positions agree with TRBD1. CDR1 and CDR2 from the germline V gene are SNHLY and FYNNEI. The CDR3 extends over 13 amino acids. V shed 11 bases and J 5 bases; nucleotides not matched to a gene: 11. CDR3 DNA sequence: TGTGCCGGCACGGACAGGTTAACAACTGAAGCTTTCTTT. This translates into CAGTDRLTTEAFF.

The rearrangement links TRBV28 to TRBJ1-5; D not resolved. The CDR3 contains 12 residues. Germline CDR1 reads MDHEN; CDR2 reads SYDVKM. Trimming left V 6 bases short and J 3 bases short, with 6 bases between. As DNA, the CDR3 is TGTGCCAGCAGATCAAACAATCAGCCCCAGCATTTT. Amino acid sequence: CASRSNNQPQHF. The whole variable domain, filled in from reference TRBV28 and TRBJ1-5, reads DVKVTQSSRYLVKRTGEKVFLECVQDMDHENMFWYRQDPGLGLRLIYFSYDVKMKEKGDIPEGYSVSREKKERFSLILESASTNQTSMYLCASRSNNQPQHFGDGTRLSIL.

The CDR3 protein is CASSYSRDRPNSPLHF. The CDR3 DNA reads as TGTGCCAGCAGTTACTCCCGGGACAGACCTAATTCACCCCTCCACTTT. The chain recombines TRBV6-5 with TRBJ1-6, with 7 nucleotides matching TRBD1. V lost 0 bases, J lost 6 bases, and 5 bases stayed unmatched. The CDR3 loop spans 16 amino acids. Germline V lookup: CDR1 MNHEY, CDR2 SVGAGI.

The chain has TRBV7-9 and TRBJ1-5; unclear D gene. This CDR3 is built from 13 residues. Trimming took off 1 base at V and 8 bases at J, with 9 bases between the two ends. Germline V gene lookup returns CDR1 SEHNR and CDR2 FQNEAQ (reference sequence). CDR3 nucleotides: TGTGCCAGCAGCTTAGGAATCGGAGAGCCCCAGCATTTT. It yields the protein CASSLGIGEPQHF.

In DNA, the CDR3 is TGTGCCAGCAGTCCCCGGGACAGCTATGGCTACACCTTC. Protein sequence: CASSPRDSYGYTF. The rearrangement uses TRBV11-2 and TRBJ1-2; 7 nucleotides agree with TRBD1. The CDR3 totals 13 residues. Germline V lookup: CDR1 SGHAT, CDR2 FQNNGV. The ends lost 6 bases at V and 4 bases at J; junction bases unmatched: 5.